A single sample is the source of the 25 T cell receptor beta chains below, sequenced in a study of T-cell reconstitution after alpha-beta-depleted transplantation in children. Construction of the TCRbeta library involved unique molecular identifiers. TCRdb fed the PCR reads into MiXCR, producing one record per CDR3 protein. The sample lists more than 400,000 distinct CDR3 sequences, about 40% occurring once. The sequences come from PBMCs, collected before TCRalphabeta/CD19-depleted stem cell transplant. Every receptor here comes from a girl aged 2 to 9 with aplastic anemia, due to receive a stem cell transplant.

Many counts were recorded for this clonotype. V and J are TRBV6-5 and TRBJ2-7, with 11 bases aligning to TRBD1. Germline trimming cut 2 bases from V and 3 bases from J; bases unmatched to any gene: 0. There are 14 residues in the CDR3. The germline V gene has CDR1 MNHEY and CDR2 SVGAGI. CDR3 in DNA: TGTGCCAGCAGTTACGGGACAGGGGGCTACGAGCAGTACTTC. Translated, it gives CASSYGTGGYEQYF.

This clonotype was seen ten or more times. This rearrangement joins TRBV15 to TRBJ2-7; D not certain. The V end lost 0 bases, the J end lost 6 bases, and 15 bases lay between the germline ends. This CDR3 has 15 amino acids. Germline loops: CDR1 LNHNV, CDR2 YYDKDF (reference sequence). The CDR3 is CATSRDFVLIAEQYF. CDR3 DNA: TGTGCCACCAGCAGAGACTTTGTGCTCATAGCCGAGCAGTACTTC.

A few counts support this clonotype. The V and J genes are TRBV20-1 and TRBJ2-1, with 12 bases matching TRBD1. V lost 1 base and J lost 6; bases outside the gene matches: 7. This CDR3 contains 16 residues. Per the germline V gene, CDR1 is DFQATT and CDR2 is SNEGSKA (reference sequence). In nucleotides, the CDR3 is TGCAGTGCTAGAGCCGGGACAGGGGGCCTCGCCAATGAGCAGTTCTTC. It translates to CSARAGTGGLANEQFF.

This clonotype was recorded a few times. The rearrangement uses TRBV7-2 and TRBJ2-7; 7 nucleotides line up with TRBD2. Germline-derived CDR1 and CDR2 are SGHTA and FQGNSA. The CDR3 extends over 15 amino acids. Trimming removed 4 bases from V and 1 base from J; junction bases left unmatched: 7. As DNA, the CDR3 is TGTGCCAGCAGCTATGGACTAGGGCAGTCCTACGAGCAGTACTTC. Translating gives CASSYGLGQSYEQYF.

The chain carries TRBV20-1 and TRBJ1-3; a weak D match, TRBD1 (6 bases). With 0 bases removed from V and 2 bases from J, the gap between germline ends came to 8 bases. Per the germline V gene, CDR1 is DFQATT and CDR2 is SNEGSKA (reference sequence). The CDR3 spans 14 residues. CDR3: CSARERGTGNTIYF. The CDR3 DNA sequence: TGCAGTGCTAGAGAAAGGGGGACTGGAAACACCATATATTTT.

This clonotype was seen a handful of times. The V call is TRBV28, the J call TRBJ2-1, with 7 bases that match TRBD1. The CDR3 has 13 residues. Per germline, CDR1 MDHEN and CDR2 SYDVKM. V gave up 2 bases and J gave up 9 bases; unmatched junction bases: 4. DNA of the CDR3: TGTGCCAGCAGTTTAGGACAGGCTCGTGAGCAGTTCTTC. As protein: CASSLGQAREQFF.

This chain connects TRBV6-1 to TRBJ2-3; TRBD2 is a possible D gene (6 bases). The CDR3 has 14 residues. The germline gives CDR1 MNHNS, CDR2 SASEGT. Trimming stripped 6 bases from V and 3 bases from J, with 13 bases between. The CDR3 region has the DNA TGTGCCAGCAGCCCCGGGGGTGGAACAGATACGCAGTATTTT. The encoded protein is CASSPGGGTDTQYF.

Concerning this clonotype: The germline gene is not matched at one end of the junction; a read error may be the cause. V is TRBV7-9 and J is TRBJ2-7, with 9 bases that match TRBD1. The CDR3 length is 16 residues. CDR1 SEHNR and CDR2 FQNEAQ come from the germline V gene (reference sequence). CDR3 sequence: CASSLAPGQGTYEQYF. The CDR3 coding sequence is TGTGCCAGCAGCCTAGCGCCGGGACAGGGTACCTACGAGCAGTACTTC.

The gene calls are TRBV13 and TRBJ2-7; 11 bases align to TRBD2. The ends lost 5 bases at V and 4 bases at J; junction bases unmatched: 7. The CDR3 extends over 15 amino acids. Germline CDR1 and CDR2: PRHDT and FYEKMQ (reference sequence). The CDR3 coding sequence is TGTGCCAGCAGCCGCGGGACTAGCGGTTGGTACGAGCAGTACTTC. It encodes CASSRGTSGWYEQYF. Using reference TRBV13 and TRBJ2-7 for the parts outside the CDR3, the full variable domain is AAGVIQSPRHLIKEKRETATLKCYPIPRHDTVYWYQQGPGQDPQFLISFYEKMQSDKGSIPDRFSAQQFSDYHSELNMSSLELGDSALYFCASSRGTSGWYEQYFGPGTRLTVT.

This clonotype was detected ten times or more. V gene TRBV20-1 combines with J gene TRBJ2-2, with 9 bases matching TRBD2. CDR3 size: 14 residues. CDR1 and CDR2 (germline): DFQATT, SNEGSKA (reference sequence). The junction had 7 bases not matched to a gene; V was cut back by 6 bases and J by 5 bases. DNA for the CDR3: TGCAGTGCCCCAAAAGCGGGAGGAACCGGGGAGCTGTTTTTT. This gives the protein CSAPKAGGTGELFF.

The chain carries TRBV6-1 and TRBJ1-6; 7 bases map to TRBD1. This CDR3 comprises 14 residues. CDR1 MNHNS and CDR2 SASEGT come from the germline V gene. The ends lost 3 bases at V and 7 bases at J; junction bases unmatched: 3. The CDR3: CASSESGGNSPLHF. The CDR3 nucleotides are TGTGCCAGCAGTGAGTCAGGGGGAAATTCACCCCTCCACTTT.

This clonotype was seen a few times. The V gene is TRBV20-1, the J gene TRBJ2-5; D gene unclear. The CDR3 is made up of 15 amino acids. Deletions cut 0 bases from V and 4 bases from J, with 15 bases between. The V gene's germline CDR1 is DFQATT and CDR2 SNEGSKA (reference sequence). CDR3 nucleotides: TGCAGTGCTAGAGATTGGGGAACCCTTAGAGAGACCCAGTACTTC. It translates to CSARDWGTLRETQYF.

The genes are TRBV4-1 and TRBJ2-1; TRBD2 agrees at 9 bases. The CDR3 runs to 15 residues. Unmatched junction bases numbered 6, after V lost 1 base and J lost 8 bases. In germline, CDR1 is MGHRA, CDR2 YSYEKL. The DNA of the CDR3 is TGCGCCAGCAGCCAAGGTAGCGGGAGTATCTATGAGCAGTTCTTC. This translates into CASSQGSGSIYEQFF.

This clonotype has more than one count but fewer than ten. The chain combines TRBV20-1 with TRBJ1-2; possibly TRBD1 for D (6 bases). The CDR3 has 13 amino acids. The germline V gene encodes CDR1 DFQATT and CDR2 SNEGSKA (reference sequence). V lost 3 bases to trimming and J lost 2 bases, with 10 bases between them. The CDR3 is CSASPQGNYGYTF. The CDR3 bases are TGCAGTGCTAGCCCCCAGGGGAACTATGGCTACACCTTC.

V is TRBV6-1 and J is TRBJ2-2; D gene ambiguous. V lost 2 bases and J 3 bases, leaving 4 bases between the germline ends. Germline CDR1 and CDR2: MNHNS and SASEGT. This CDR3 is 13 amino acids long. The chain's CDR3 is CASSEWYTGELFF. CDR3 coding DNA: TGTGCCAGCAGTGAATGGTACACCGGGGAGCTGTTTTTT.

This chain connects TRBV6-5 to TRBJ2-7, with TRBD1 matching over 7 bases. The CDR3 runs to 13 residues. Germline assignment: CDR1 MNHEY and CDR2 SVGAGI. Trimming at V came to 2 bases and at J to 7 bases, leaving 5 bases not matched to a gene. CDR3 in DNA: TGTGCCAGCAGTTACCCAGGGGGTTTAGAGCAGTACTTC. Protein product: CASSYPGGLEQYF.

This clonotype was picked up a small number of times. The V gene is TRBV14, the J gene TRBJ2-2; 7 bases agree with TRBD2. From germline, CDR1 is SGHDN and CDR2 FVKESK. The CDR3 covers 17 residues. J gave up 2 bases and V 1 base, and 7 bases lay outside the gene matches. The CDR3 loop is CASSQVGSAGNTGELFF. CDR3 nucleotides: TGTGCCAGCAGCCAAGTCGGATCAGCGGGAAACACCGGGGAGCTGTTTTTT.

The chain has TRBV6-1 and TRBJ1-2; 7 nucleotides agree with TRBD1. There are 13 residues in the CDR3. From germline, CDR1 is MNHNS and CDR2 SASEGT. V shed 5 bases and J 4 bases; nucleotides not matched to a gene: 4. CDR3: CASSTGTVYGYTF. The CDR3 DNA reads TGTGCCAGCAGTACCGGGACAGTCTATGGCTACACCTTC.

This chain connects TRBV6-1 to TRBJ2-3, with TRBD2 as a possible D gene (6 bases). Germline CDR1 and CDR2: MNHNS and SASEGT. Deletions cut 11 bases from V and 0 bases from J, with 15 bases between. CDR3 length: 14 amino acids. As DNA, the CDR3 is TGTGCCTCCCGGGGGACGTCTAGCACAGATACGCAGTATTTT. As protein: CASRGTSSTDTQYF.

The chain employs TRBV12-3 or TRBV12-4 and TRBJ2-3, with D possibly TRBD1 on 5 matching bases. TRBJ1-5 explains the end of the DNA better; the J call may be wrong. This CDR3 is built from 16 residues. CDR3 DNA: TGTGCCAGCAGTCCAGACAGCGGGAGGGTCACAGATACGCAGCATTTT. This translates into CASSPDSGRVTDTQHF.

This clonotype was picked up a small number of times. The chain uses TRBV4-2 and TRBJ1-1; D is possibly TRBD1 (5 bases). Trimming stripped 0 bases from V and 7 bases from J, with 12 bases between. The germline gives CDR1 LGHNA, CDR2 YNFKEQ. The CDR3 consists of 14 residues. DNA for the CDR3: TGTGCCAGCAGCCAAGATAGAGGGACCGGTGAAGCTTTCTTT. The encoded protein is CASSQDRGTGEAFF.

At least ten counts were recorded for this clonotype. The gene calls are TRBV12-3 or TRBV12-4 and TRBJ1-2; the D gene is possibly TRBD1 (5 bases). V lost 4 bases, J lost 8 bases, and 11 bases lay in between. The length of the CDR3 is 12 residues. The CDR3: CASSSGLRGYTF. The CDR3 coding sequence is TGTGCCAGCAGTTCAGGGCTGCGGGGCTACACCTTC.

The chain employs TRBV4-1 and TRBJ2-1; 14 bases are a match to TRBD2. The CDR3 covers 20 residues. The junction had 13 bases not matched to a gene; V was cut back by 3 bases and J by 3 bases. Germline CDR1 is MGHRA and CDR2 is YSYEKL. CDR3 residues: CASSQVTGTSGSYYYNEQFF. Written as DNA, the CDR3 is TGCGCCAGCAGCCAGGTCACCGGGACTAGCGGGAGTTACTACTACAATGAGCAGTTCTTC.

In this sample, this clonotype turned up once. The gene calls are TRBV20-1 and TRBJ2-3; 9 nucleotides match TRBD2. Germline CDR1 is DFQATT and CDR2 is SNEGSKA (reference sequence). V gave up 5 bases and J gave up 5 bases; unmatched junction bases: 8. CDR3 length: 14 amino acids. The CDR3 DNA sequence: TGCAGTGCTGGGCCGAGACTAGCGGTAGATACGCAGTATTTT. As protein: CSAGPRLAVDTQYF.

J is TRBJ2-7 and V is TRBV5-1, with 10 positions matching TRBD1. The V gene's germline CDR1 is SGHRS and CDR2 YFSETQ. Trimming cost V 2 bases and J 1 base; bases outside gene matches: 3. This CDR3 is 15 amino acids long. The CDR3 loop reads CASSFPGQGSYEQYF. The CDR3 coding sequence is TGCGCCAGCAGCTTCCCGGGACAGGGGTCCTACGAGCAGTACTTC.